The subject of this entry is one T cell receptor (beta chain). The data were taken from a study of blood T cell repertoires in COVID-19. About the study: T cells, B-cell-depleted T cells, or PBMCs provided the cDNA or gDNA that served as material.

The CDR3 totals 15 residues. Per germline, CDR1 LNHDA and CDR2 SQIVND (reference sequence). V was shortened by 4 bases and J by 0 bases, with 12 bases between the two germline ends. Participants were aged 18 to 89 years, lived in about 26 US areas, and enrolled virtually. Within the 2 weeks before study entry, each person in the exposed group met a COVID-19 case. Per the authors' pipeline: How many nucleated cells were present was estimated from reference gene primer amplification. TCRdb's table, derived via immunoSEQ multiplex PCR, lists solely in-frame clones and lacks some. D and trimming were read from the DNA, whereas the V and J calls and clone size are those reported in that table. The profile shows 140,000 to 150,000 clones, roughly 84% of them singletons.

The specimen sequenced was PBMCs or T cells enriched from blood (not recorded which). The sequence derives from a woman aged 45-65 years who had been exposed to COVID-19. The chain is built from TRBV19 and TRBJ1-1; D call uncertain. The CDR3 DNA is TGTGCCAGTAGTACCCAACAGAACATGAACACTGAAGCTTTCTTT. Its protein is CASSTQQNMNTEAFF.